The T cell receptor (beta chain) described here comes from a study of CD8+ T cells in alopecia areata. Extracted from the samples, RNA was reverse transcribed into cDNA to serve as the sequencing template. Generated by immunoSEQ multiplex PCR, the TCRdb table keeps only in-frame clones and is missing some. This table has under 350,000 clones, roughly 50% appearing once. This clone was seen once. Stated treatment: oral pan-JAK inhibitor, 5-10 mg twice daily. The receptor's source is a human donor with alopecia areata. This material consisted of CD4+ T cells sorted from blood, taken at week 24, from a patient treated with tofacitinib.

CDR3 region: CASSSSPNTGELFF. The CDR3 DNA reads TGTGCCAGCAGCTCTAGTCCGAACACCGGGGAGCTGTTTTTT. The chain joins TRBV5-6 to TRBJ2-2; D is ambiguous. The CDR3 has 14 residues. V lost 3 bases and J 0 bases, leaving 6 bases between the germline ends. Germline V gene sequence: CDR1 SGHDT, CDR2 YYEEEE. Looking up the rest from reference TRBV5-6 and TRBJ2-2 gives the full variable domain: DAGVTQSPTHLIKTRGQQVTLRCSPKSGHDTVSWYQQALGQGPQFIFQYYEEEERQRGNFPDRFSGHQFPNYSSELNVNALLLGDSALYLCASSSSPNTGELFFGEGSRLTVL.